What follows are 29 T cell receptor beta chains derived from one specimen sequenced in a study of neurological immune-mediated disorders. Time point here: longitudinal time-point 3. TCRdb independently ran MiXCR on the 5' RACE reads; one entry per CDR3 protein. The data show approximately 58,000 distinct CDR3 sequences, 7.5% to 9.5% seen once. The sequenced sample consisted of PBMCs. These receptor sequences come from a woman aged 40 to 50 in good health.

Worth noting for this clonotype: A much bigger clone sits one base away, suggesting this may be a read error. The genes are TRBV6-6 and TRBJ1-1; 7 nucleotides line up with TRBD1. The germline gives CDR1 MNHNY, CDR2 SVGAGI (reference sequence). The CDR3 runs to 13 residues. Here the CDR3 DNA reads TGTGACAGCAGCTCAGGGCAGGGGGGGGAAGCTTTCTTT. This translates into CDSSSGQGGEAFF.

This chain links TRBV18 with TRBJ1-5; D ambiguous. The CDR3 is 13 residues long. Trimming cost V 0 bases and J 7 bases, with 7 bases left between them. Germline lookup yields CDR1 KGHSH and CDR2 LQKENI. The CDR3 DNA sequence: TGTGCCAGCTCACCACCGAGTGGGCAGCCCCAGCATTTT. Encoded protein: CASSPPSGQPQHF. Using reference TRBV18 and TRBJ1-5 for the parts outside the CDR3, the full variable domain is NAGVMQNPRHLVRRRGQEARLRCSPMKGHSHVYWYRQLPEEGLKFMVYLQKENIIDESGMPKERFSAEFPKEGPSILRIQQVVRGDSAAYFCASSPPSGQPQHFGDGTRLSIL.

Comments on this clonotype: Mismatch with germline at one junction end may stem from a read error. V usage is TRBV10-1 and J usage is TRBJ2-7, with 7 bases matching TRBD1. Germline values: CDR1 WNHNN, CDR2 SYGVQD (reference sequence). The CDR3 loop spans 13 amino acids. The CDR3 protein is CASSERQGYGQYF. In DNA, the CDR3 is TGCGCCAGCAGTGAAAGACAGGGTTACGGGCAGTACTTC.

This clonotype appeared many times. This chain uses TRBV20-1 with TRBJ1-1; D is undetermined. The CDR3 has 15 residues. Per the germline V gene, CDR1 is DFQATT and CDR2 is SNEGSKA (reference sequence). The V and J ends lost 1 base and 1 base respectively, with 13 bases between them. The CDR3 sequence is CSARGWAGQNTEAFF. CDR3 nucleotide sequence: TGCAGTGCTAGAGGGTGGGCAGGCCAGAACACTGAAGCTTTCTTT.

This clonotype has ten or more counts. The chain joins TRBV4-2 to TRBJ2-3; a weak D match, TRBD1 (6 bases). CDR1 LGHNA and CDR2 YNFKEQ come from the germline V gene. The CDR3 contains 16 residues. The germline V and J ends were trimmed by 0 bases and 2 bases, with 12 bases remaining between them. The CDR3 loop reads CASSQDGTIPTDTQYF. DNA for the CDR3: TGTGCCAGCAGCCAAGATGGGACAATCCCCACAGATACGCAGTATTTT.

In its sample, this clonotype was seen many times. The V and J genes are TRBV7-9 and TRBJ2-5; the D gene is possibly TRBD2 (7 bases). Germline loops: CDR1 SEHNR, CDR2 FQNEAQ (reference sequence). The V end was cut by 5 bases, the J end by 4 bases, with 14 bases between. There are 14 residues in the CDR3. This CDR3 reads CASSPTGGPETQYF. The CDR3 DNA follows: TGTGCCAGCAGCCCGACCGGGGGGCCAGAGACCCAGTACTTC.

This clonotype was counted many times. CDR3 region: CSASRDRGYEQYF. CDR3 bases: TGCAGTGCTAGCCGGGACAGGGGCTACGAGCAGTACTTC. The chain joins TRBV20-1 to TRBJ2-7, with 10 bases aligning to TRBD1. Germline loops: CDR1 DFQATT, CDR2 SNEGSKA (reference sequence). The CDR3 has 13 residues. J was trimmed by 3 bases and V by 3 bases; bases with no gene match: 2.

In this sample, this clonotype turned up many times. The rearrangement links TRBV20-1 to TRBJ2-7, with D tentatively TRBD1 or TRBD2 (6 bases each). V was pared by 5 bases and J by 2 bases, with 16 bases between. There are 14 residues in the CDR3. Germline values: CDR1 DFQATT, CDR2 SNEGSKA (reference sequence). CDR3 sequence (DNA): TGCAGTGCTGTCGGCGGAGGGGGTACCTACGAGCAGTACTTC. It yields the protein CSAVGGGGTYEQYF.

In this sample, this clonotype turned up many times. This chain's CDR3 is CASSLGTRKGNEQFF. The CDR3 DNA reads as TGCGCCAGCAGCTTGGGGACTAGGAAGGGCAATGAGCAGTTCTTC. The chain is built from TRBV5-1 and TRBJ2-1; 7 positions agree with TRBD2. The CDR3 loop spans 15 amino acids. V dropped 0 bases and J dropped 6; count of bases not matched to a gene: 6. Germline V gives CDR1 SGHRS, CDR2 YFSETQ.

Ten or more counts support this clonotype. V is TRBV6-1 and J is TRBJ1-4, with 9 bases that match TRBD1. Germline V gene lookup returns CDR1 MNHNS and CDR2 SASEGT. The J segment lost 7 bases and the V segment lost 8 bases, leaving 11 bases of the junction unmatched. The CDR3 is 15 residues long. The CDR3 sequence: CASGKTGTGSEKLFF. CDR3 nucleotide sequence: TGTGCCAGCGGAAAGACCGGGACAGGGTCTGAAAAACTGTTTTTT.

This clonotype was seen ten or more times. The chain joins TRBV4-2 to TRBJ1-2; D is unclear. CDR1 is LGHNA, CDR2 YNFKEQ, per germline. Trimming left V 3 bases short and J 4 bases short, with 9 bases between. The CDR3 length is 13 residues. The CDR3 DNA follows: TGTGCCAGCAGCCAGGACCGTCCCTATGGCTACACCTTC. The encoded protein is CASSQDRPYGYTF.

This clonotype is labeled medium-sized. The chain links TRBV10-3 to TRBJ1-1; D is uncertain. CDR3 length: 14 residues. Germline V gene sequence: CDR1 ENHRY, CDR2 SYGVKD. Deletions cut 5 bases from V and 1 base from J, with 11 bases between. The CDR3 spells CAISTKPGNTEAFF. CDR3 in DNA: TGTGCCATCAGTACAAAGCCCGGGAACACTGAAGCTTTCTTT.

This clonotype occurred a few times. V gene TRBV6-2 or TRBV6-3 combines with J gene TRBJ2-2, with unresolved D. Trimming left V 2 bases short and J 6 bases short, with 10 bases between. Germline lookup yields CDR1 MNHEY and CDR2 SVGEGT. The CDR3 length is 14 residues. CDR3 in DNA: TGTGCCAGCAGTTACCCAATGGGCGCCGGGGAGCTGTTTTTT. This sequence encodes CASSYPMGAGELFF.

This clonotype has ten or more counts. This chain connects TRBV20-1 to TRBJ2-3, with D possibly called TRBD1 or TRBD2 (6 bases each). This CDR3 contains 14 residues. Trimming took 1 base from V and 4 from J, leaving 12 bases between them. CDR1 and CDR2 from the germline V gene are DFQATT and SNEGSKA (reference sequence). CDR3 residues: CSARVGGNADTQYF. CDR3 coding DNA: TGCAGTGCTAGAGTAGGGGGGAATGCAGATACGCAGTATTTT.

This clonotype was found many times. Here the CDR3 DNA reads TGTGCCACCAGCAGAGCAGCAGATTACGAGCAGTACTTC. This gives the protein CATSRAADYEQYF. The genes are TRBV15 and TRBJ2-7; D is uncertain. The CDR3 length is 13 residues. The germline V and J ends were trimmed by 1 base and 4 bases, with 8 bases remaining between them. CDR1 is LNHNV and CDR2 is YYDKDF in the germline V gene (reference sequence).

This clonotype was detected many times. The V and J genes are TRBV29-1 and TRBJ1-2; tentatively, D is TRBD1 (6 bases). The CDR3 runs 16 residues. Deletions cut 6 bases from V and 3 bases from J, with 23 bases between. Germline lookup yields CDR1 SQVTM and CDR2 ANQGSEA. The CDR3, as DNA: TGCAGCGTGGATCGACAGGCAAGTTCGGATTACTATGGCTACACCTTC. It codes for CSVDRQASSDYYGYTF.

V usage is TRBV9 and J usage is TRBJ2-7; D possibly uses TRBD1 or TRBD2 (5 bases each). The CDR3 spans 13 residues. V gave up 0 bases and J gave up 6 bases, with 10 bases separating them. Germline V gene sequence: CDR1 SGDLS, CDR2 YYNGEE. The CDR3 DNA sequence: TGTGCCAGCAGCGTAGGGGGCGAGGGCGAGCAGTACTTC. Amino acid sequence: CASSVGGEGEQYF.

This clonotype was observed many times. The rearrangement links TRBV20-1 to TRBJ1-1, with 7 bases that match TRBD1. Germline V gene data show CDR1 as DFQATT and CDR2 as SNEGSKA (reference sequence). J was trimmed by 1 base and V by 4 bases; bases with no gene match: 6. This CDR3 region has 14 residues. The CDR3 loop reads CSATIRTGNTEAFF. CDR3 sequence (DNA): TGCAGTGCTACTATACGGACAGGGAACACTGAAGCTTTCTTT.

As to this clonotype: This may come from a read error, since a much larger clone is one base off. The V and J genes are TRBV5-1 and TRBJ2-7, with unresolved D. The V end was cut by 0 bases, the J end by 7 bases, with 8 bases between. CDR1 and CDR2 from the germline V gene are SGHRS and YFSETQ. The CDR3 loop spans 12 amino acids. CDR3 DNA: TGCGCCAGCAGCTTGGAAAGGATTGAGCAGTACTTC. Protein: CASSLERIEQYF.

In its sample, this clonotype was seen many times. J is TRBJ2-3 and V is TRBV6-5, with 11 bases that match TRBD2. V trimming: 2 bases; J trimming: 3 bases; junction bases outside the gene matches: 4. Germline CDR1 is MNHEY and CDR2 is SVGAGI. The CDR3 has 16 residues. CDR3 protein: CASSYGLAGGTDTQYF. The DNA of the CDR3 is TGTGCCAGCAGTTACGGCCTAGCGGGGGGTACAGATACGCAGTATTTT.

At least ten counts were recorded for this clonotype. The chain combines TRBV27 with TRBJ2-7; 11 positions agree with TRBD2. Trimming at V came to 1 base and at J to 2 bases, leaving 1 base not matched to a gene. CDR3 length equals 15 residues. CDR1 is MNHEY and CDR2 is SMNVEV in the germline V gene (reference sequence). In DNA, the CDR3 is TGTGCCAGCAGTTTATTAGCGGGAGGGACCTACGAGCAGTACTTC. Its protein product is CASSLLAGGTYEQYF.

The sample holds many counts of this clonotype. Mismatch with germline at one junction end may stem from a read error. The chain uses TRBV25-1 and TRBJ1-5; no definite D call. From germline, CDR1 is MGHDK and CDR2 SYGVNS. CDR3 length equals 16 residues. The CDR3 nucleotides are TGTGCCAGCAGTGATGGCGCAACTAATAGCAATGAGCCCCAGCATTTT. Translating it yields CASSDGATNSNEPQHF.

This clonotype was counted at least ten times. The chain joins TRBV20-1 to TRBJ2-7; possibly TRBD2 for D (6 bases). CDR1 and CDR2 from the germline V gene are DFQATT and SNEGSKA (reference sequence). Deletions cut 4 bases from V and 5 bases from J, with 12 bases between. CDR3 size: 12 residues. CDR3 sequence (DNA): TGCAGTGCTATGGCGGGGTCCGACGAGCAGTACTTC. Translating gives CSAMAGSDEQYF.

The table lists this clonotype with many counts. V usage is TRBV7-9 and J usage is TRBJ1-6, with 8 bases fitting TRBD1. CDR1 and CDR2 from the germline V gene are SEHNR and FQNEAQ (reference sequence). This CDR3 is built from 15 residues. Trimming took 5 bases from V and 7 from J; bases not matched to a gene: 7. The CDR3 here is CASSGAPGGNSPLHF. CDR3 nucleotides: TGTGCCAGCAGCGGGGCCCCAGGGGGCAATTCACCCCTCCACTTT.

This clonotype occurred many times. The V and J genes are TRBV4-3 and TRBJ2-3; 8 bases align to TRBD2. J was trimmed by 2 bases and V by 1 base; bases with no gene match: 5. The CDR3 is 16 amino acids. Germline V gives CDR1 LGHNA, CDR2 YSLEER. The CDR3 sequence is CASSQGSGGLTDTQYF. CDR3 nucleotides: TGCGCCAGCAGCCAAGGGAGCGGGGGACTCACAGATACGCAGTATTTT.

Ten or more counts support this clonotype. V gene TRBV9 combines with J gene TRBJ2-1, with D perhaps TRBD1 (6 bases). V was cut by 1 base and J by 10 bases, with 18 bases left in between. This CDR3 comprises 15 residues. Germline CDR1 and CDR2: SGDLS and YYNGEE. The CDR3 sequence is CASSVNYRDKGEQFF. The CDR3 DNA sequence: TGTGCCAGCAGCGTAAACTACCGGGACAAAGGAGAGCAGTTCTTC.

The sample holds many counts of this clonotype. This rearrangement joins TRBV6-2 or TRBV6-3 to TRBJ1-2, with 9 bases fitting TRBD1. V trimming: 6 bases; J trimming: 6 bases; junction bases outside the gene matches: 8. Per germline, CDR1 MNHEY and CDR2 SVGEGT. There are 14 residues in the CDR3. CDR3 coding DNA: TGTGCCAGCAGAAAAGACAGGGGGAAGAATGGCTACACCTTC. This codes for CASRKDRGKNGYTF.

CDR3 sequence reads: CASSLVVGTALMNTEAFF. For the CDR3, the DNA is TGTGCCAGCAGCTTAGTGGTCGGGACAGCTCTGATGAACACTGAAGCTTTCTTT. The rearrangement uses TRBV7-2 and TRBJ1-1; 7 bases align to TRBD1. The CDR3 runs 18 residues. The trim removed 1 base at V and 0 bases at J, leaving 11 bases unmatched. In germline, CDR1 is SGHTA, CDR2 FQGNSA.

This clonotype was seen many times. The chain carries TRBV29-1 and TRBJ2-2; D possibly corresponds to TRBD2 (6 bases). V lost 4 bases to trimming and J lost 0 bases, with 9 bases between them. Germline V gives CDR1 SQVTM, CDR2 ANQGSEA. This CDR3 contains 14 residues. The CDR3 loop reads CSVVGTPNTGELFF. In DNA form, the CDR3 reads TGCAGCGTTGTCGGGACTCCGAACACCGGGGAGCTGTTTTTT.